This T cell receptor (beta chain) was retrieved from a study of blood T cell repertoires in COVID-19. Across the study: Material from acute and convalescent COVID-19 was sourced from the United States, Italy and Spain. Sample material is recorded as cDNA or gDNA derived from T cells, B-cell-depleted T cells, or PBMCs.

The authors' processing: Reference gene primer amplification in the assay estimated nucleated cell counts. This table comes from immunoSEQ multiplex PCR, and its TCRdb copy is limited to in-frame clones, with some not included. That table supplies the V and J calls and clone size; D and trimming were determined from the DNA. The sample yields over 45,000 clones, roughly 91% seen once. V was trimmed by 0 bases and J by 10 bases, leaving 10 bases between them. The CDR3 extends over 13 amino acids. The germline CDR1 and CDR2 sequences are LGHNA and YNFKEQ. This clonotype was obtained from a human donor in a cohort sampled during active COVID-19. Sequencing was done on a sample of peripheral blood. The V and J genes are TRBV4-2 and TRBJ2-1, with D possibly TRBD2 on 5 matching bases. The DNA for the CDR3 is TGTGCCAGCAGCCAAGATTCCGTAGCGGAGCAGTTCTTC. Encoded protein: CASSQDSVAEQFF.